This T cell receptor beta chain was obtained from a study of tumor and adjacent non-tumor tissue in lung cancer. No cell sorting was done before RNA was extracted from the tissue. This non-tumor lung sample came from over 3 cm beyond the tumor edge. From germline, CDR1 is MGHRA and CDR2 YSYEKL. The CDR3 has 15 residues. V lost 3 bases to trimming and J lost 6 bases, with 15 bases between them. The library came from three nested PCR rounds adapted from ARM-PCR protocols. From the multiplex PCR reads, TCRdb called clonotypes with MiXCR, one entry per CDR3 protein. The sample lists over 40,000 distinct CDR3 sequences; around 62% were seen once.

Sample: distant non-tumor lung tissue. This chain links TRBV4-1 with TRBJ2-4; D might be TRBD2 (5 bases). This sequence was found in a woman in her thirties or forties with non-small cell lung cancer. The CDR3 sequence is CASSQYGEGRNIQYF. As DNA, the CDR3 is TGCGCCAGCAGCCAGTATGGAGAGGGTCGAAACATTCAGTACTTC.